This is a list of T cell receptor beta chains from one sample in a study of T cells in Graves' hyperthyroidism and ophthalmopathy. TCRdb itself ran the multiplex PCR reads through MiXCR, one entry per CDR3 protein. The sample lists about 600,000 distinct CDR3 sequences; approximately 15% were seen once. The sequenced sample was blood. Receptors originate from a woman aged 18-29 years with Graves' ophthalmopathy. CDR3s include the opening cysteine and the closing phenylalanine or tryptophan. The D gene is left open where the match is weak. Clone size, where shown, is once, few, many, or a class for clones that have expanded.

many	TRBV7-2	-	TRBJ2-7	TGTGCCAGCAGCCCCCGGGGAAGGTCTGGCGAGCAGTACTTC	CASSPRGRSGEQYF
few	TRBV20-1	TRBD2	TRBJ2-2	TGCAGTGCTAGTGCGGTAGCGGGAGGTTCGAACACCGGGGAGCTGTTTTTT	CSASAVAGGSNTGELFF
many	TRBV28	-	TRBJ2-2	TGTGCCAGCAAGCCCCCCGGGACGAAGAACACCGGGGAGCTGTTTTTT	CASKPPGTKNTGELFF
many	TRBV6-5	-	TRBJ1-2	TGTGCCAGCAGTTACTCGGCAGGGATTGGCTACACCTTC	CASSYSAGIGYTF
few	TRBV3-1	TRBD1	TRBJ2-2	TGTGCCAGCAGCCATCCAAAGGACAGGGTCGCGAACACCGGGGAGCTGTTTTTT	CASSHPKDRVANTGELFF
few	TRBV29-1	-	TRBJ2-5	TGCAGCGTTGAAGGGGCCCCCCCATTGAGGGAGACCCAGTACTTC	CSVEGAPPLRETQYF
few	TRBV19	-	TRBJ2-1	TGTGCCAGTAGTATATCATTCTCGGGGTACAATGAGCAGTTCTTC	CASSISFSGYNEQFF
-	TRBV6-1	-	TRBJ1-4	TGTGCCAGCAGTCAGGACAGAATTAATGAAAAACTGTTTTTT	CASSQDRINEKLFF
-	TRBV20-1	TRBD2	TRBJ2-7	TGCAGTGCTAGATGGAGCGGGACGGGCTACGAGCAGTACTTC	CSARWSGTGYEQYF
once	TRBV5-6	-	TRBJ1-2	TGTGCCAGCAGTCTCGGACCCCCCAATGGCTACACCTTC	CASSLGPPNGYTF
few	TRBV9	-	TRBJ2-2	TGTGCCAGCAGCGAGCGGACAGCGAACACCGGGGAGCTGTTTTTT	CASSERTANTGELFF
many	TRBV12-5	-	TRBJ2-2	TGTGCTAGTGGTTTGGTAACTCCCGGGAACACCGGGGAGCTGTTTTTT	CASGLVTPGNTGELFF
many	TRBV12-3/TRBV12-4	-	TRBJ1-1	TGTGCCAGCAGTCGAACGGGACAAGAAGCTTTCTTT	CASSRTGQEAFF
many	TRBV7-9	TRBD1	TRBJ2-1	TGTGCCAGCAGCTTGGCCCCGGGACAGCCCAAGCGAACCGGGAACTATGAGCAGTTCTTC	CASSLAPGQPKRTGNYEQFF
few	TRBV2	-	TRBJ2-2	TGTGCCAGCAGCCGGGGAGTCGGGGAGCTGTTTTTT	CASSRGVGELFF
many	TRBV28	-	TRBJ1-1	TGTGCCAGCAGCCTGGCGGCGGTAACTGAAGCTTTCTTT	CASSLAAVTEAFF
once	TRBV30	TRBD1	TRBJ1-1	TGTGCCTGGAGTGTGACAGGGAGGCGGACTGAAGCTTTCTTT	CAWSVTGRRTEAFF
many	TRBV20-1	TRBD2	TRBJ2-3	TGCAGACTAGCGGGAGGCACAGATACGCAGTATTTT	CRLAGGTDTQYF
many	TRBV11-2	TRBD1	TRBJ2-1	TGTGCCAGCAGCTCCCCGGGACAGGGAATCTACAATGAGCAGTTCTTC	CASSSPGQGIYNEQFF
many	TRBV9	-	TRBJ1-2	TGTGCCAGCAATCGGGGGGATAATGGCTACACCTTC	CASNRGDNGYTF
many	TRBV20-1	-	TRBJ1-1	TGCAGTGCTAGAGTACCTTTCCGGGACGGAGCGAACACTGAAGCTTTCTTT	CSARVPFRDGANTEAFF
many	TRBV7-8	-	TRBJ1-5	TGTGCCAGCAGGGGAAACGGCAATCAGCCCCAGCATTTT	CASRGNGNQPQHF
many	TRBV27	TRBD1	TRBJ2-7	TGTGCCAGCAGTGTCGGGACAGGGTTGTACGAGCAGTACTTC	CASSVGTGLYEQYF
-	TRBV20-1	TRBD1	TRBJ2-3	TGCAGTGCCACACAGGGGTTCGCAGATACGCAGTATTTT	CSATQGFADTQYF
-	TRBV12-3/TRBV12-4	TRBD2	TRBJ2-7	TGTGCCAGCACCACGGGACTAGCGGGAGGGCCCTACGAGCAGTACTTC	CASTTGLAGGPYEQYF
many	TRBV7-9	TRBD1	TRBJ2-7	TGTGCCAGCAGCTTAATGGACCCGGGACCCAGGGGGTCCTACGAGCAGTACTTC	CASSLMDPGPRGSYEQYF
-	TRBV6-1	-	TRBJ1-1	TGTGCCAGCACGCGGGATCGTGGCACTGAAGCTTTCTTT	CASTRDRGTEAFF
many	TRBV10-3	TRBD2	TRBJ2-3	TGTGCCATCAATTCTGATAGCGGGAGCACAGATACGCAGTATTTT	CAINSDSGSTDTQYF
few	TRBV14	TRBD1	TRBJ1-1	TGTGCCAGCAGCCCAAGAGAGGGGGCGTCGGCTTTCTTT	CASSPREGASAFF
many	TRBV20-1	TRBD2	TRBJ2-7	TGCAGTGCTAGGAATCATAGCGGGAGTCCTCCCTACGAGCAGTACTTC	CSARNHSGSPPYEQYF
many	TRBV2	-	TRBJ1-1	TGTGCCAACGCCGGGACGGAGGACACTGAAGCTTTCTTT	CANAGTEDTEAFF
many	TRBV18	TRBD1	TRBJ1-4	TGTGCCAGCTCACCTCCGGGACAGGGATACGAAAAACTGTTTTTT	CASSPPGQGYEKLFF
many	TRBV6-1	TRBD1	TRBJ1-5	TGTGCCAGCAGTGAATGGGGGACAGCGTCCAATCAGCCCCAGCATTTT	CASSEWGTASNQPQHF
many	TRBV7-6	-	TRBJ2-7	TGTGCCAGCAGCTTATACTACTCGGGAATCGACGAGCAGTACTTC	CASSLYYSGIDEQYF
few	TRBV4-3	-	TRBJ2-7	TGCGCCAGCAGCCAAGGACAGGACGGGGTCTACGAGCAGTACTTC	CASSQGQDGVYEQYF
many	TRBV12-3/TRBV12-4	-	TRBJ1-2	TGTGCCAGCAGTTTACGGGAGGGAAGTGGCTACACCTTC	CASSLREGSGYTF
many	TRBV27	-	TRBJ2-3	TGTGCCAGCAGTCCACAATCAGATACGCAGTATTTT	CASSPQSDTQYF
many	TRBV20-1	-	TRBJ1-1	TGCAGTGCGCCCCGGGGGCGCGCTGAAGCTTTCTTT	CSAPRGRAEAFF
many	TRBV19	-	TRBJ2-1	TGTGCCAGTAGTATATCCCTTCCCCAGCGGGCTCGTGGTGAGCAGTTCTTC	CASSISLPQRARGEQFF
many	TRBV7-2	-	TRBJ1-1	TGTGCCAGCAGCCCCTTTGTCGGGCGAGCTTTCTTT	CASSPFVGRAFF